This T cell receptor (beta chain) was identified during a study of blood T cell repertoires in COVID-19. Across the whole study: Some COVID-19 samples were acute and others convalescent; all came from the United States, Italy and Spain.

There are a few counts of this clone. Trimming shortened V by 4 bases and J by 4 bases, and 8 bases separated the two germline ends. This CDR3 is 13 amino acids long. Germline CDR1 LGHDT, CDR2 YNNKEL (reference sequence). The authors' processing: Amplified reference gene primers provided the basis for estimating nucleated cell counts. Repertoires were generated with immunoSEQ multiplex PCR, while TCRdb's copy carries only in-frame clones and drops some. That table gives V, J and clone size, and the DNA gave D and trimming. The data hold fewer than 300,000 clones, with approximately 85% observed a single time. Seattle patient enrollment occurred during active infection, with longitudinal follow-up thereafter.

This receptor was obtained from a human donor with COVID-19, enrolled during active disease. The donor label of this sample is uncertain. The chain has TRBV3-1 (or the pseudogene TRBV3-2) and TRBJ1-5, with a weak D call TRBD1 (5 bases). Sequenced input: peripheral blood. DNA of the CDR3: TGTGCCAGCAGCCCGCAGGGTAATCAGCCCCAGCATTTT. The encoded protein is CASSPQGNQPQHF.